This T cell receptor beta chain comes out of a study of blood T cell repertoires in COVID-19. Authors' data handling: Estimation of nucleated cell counts relied on the amplification of reference gene primers. Data came from immunoSEQ multiplex PCR; TCRdb stores just in-frame clones and leaves some out. Clone size and the V and J calls come from that table; the DNA yielded D and trimming. The data show 5,700 or so clones, roughly 80% seen once. Germline V CDR1 and CDR2: MNHEY, SVGAGI. This CDR3 is built from 14 residues. The V segment lost 9 bases and the J segment 2 bases; nucleotides outside the gene matches: 6.

The chain is built from TRBV6-5 and TRBJ2-3; 9 bases agree with TRBD2. The sample was peripheral blood. This TCR derives from a human donor with active COVID-19. The donor label of this sample is uncertain. CDR3 loop: CASCSGGLTDTQYF. CDR3 in DNA: TGTGCCAGTTGCAGCGGGGGGCTCACAGATACGCAGTATTTT.